Below are 7 T cell receptor beta chains sequenced from a single sample in a study of blood T cell repertoires in COVID-19. Produced via immunoSEQ multiplex PCR; TCRdb's table is partial and in-frame only. Of more than 150,000 clones in the sample, over 70% are singletons; the top ten hold roughly 0.56%. Specimen: peripheral blood. The origin of the receptors is a man in his sixties with acute or convalescent COVID-19.

This chain joins TRBV4-2 and TRBJ1-6; D may be TRBD1 (5 bases). CDR1 and CDR2 from the germline V gene are LGHNA and YNFKEQ. The CDR3 length is 15 residues. V was shortened by 4 bases and J by 7 bases, with 14 bases between the two germline ends. DNA for the CDR3: TGTGCCAGCAGCCTCGGACAAGATGTGAATTCACCCCTCCACTTT. It codes for CASSLGQDVNSPLHF.

The chain recombines TRBV6-1 with TRBJ2-2, with a weak D call TRBD1 (6 bases). V dropped 2 bases and J dropped 11 bases, with 18 bases sitting between them. CDR1 MNHNS and CDR2 SASEGT come from the germline V gene. This CDR3 has 15 amino acids. The DNA for the CDR3 is TGTGCCAGCAGTGAATCCACAGGGACGGTCGGAGAGCTGTTTTTT. Protein product: CASSESTGTVGELFF.

V gene TRBV5-1 combines with J gene TRBJ2-2; 7 bases agree with TRBD1. The CDR3 spans 17 residues. With 1 base clipped from V and 0 bases from J, the junction kept 6 bases outside the gene matches. The germline gives CDR1 SGHRS, CDR2 YFSETQ. This chain's CDR3 is CASSLKGAGTNTGELFF. The CDR3 region has the DNA TGCGCCAGCAGCTTGAAGGGGGCAGGGACGAACACCGGGGAGCTGTTTTTT. The full variable domain, rest sourced from reference TRBV5-1 and TRBJ2-2, is KAGVTQTPRYLIKTRGQQVTLSCSPISGHRSVSWYQQTPGQGLQFLFEYFSETQRNKGNFPGRFSGRQFSNSRSEMNVSTLELGDSALYLCASSLKGAGTNTGELFFGEGSRLTVL.

CDR3 amino acids: CASSSTPGFANTGELFF. In nucleotides, the CDR3 is TGCGCCAGCAGCTCAACCCCGGGGTTCGCGAACACCGGGGAGCTGTTTTTT. The chain links TRBV5-1 to TRBJ2-2; D might be TRBD2 (5 bases). CDR3 size: 17 residues. Germline V gene sequence: CDR1 SGHRS, CDR2 YFSETQ. The V and J ends lost 3 bases and 0 bases respectively, with 15 bases between them. Filled out from reference TRBV5-1 and TRBJ2-2, the complete variable domain reads KAGVTQTPRYLIKTRGQQVTLSCSPISGHRSVSWYQQTPGQGLQFLFEYFSETQRNKGNFPGRFSGRQFSNSRSEMNVSTLELGDSALYLCASSSTPGFANTGELFFGEGSRLTVL.

V gene TRBV4-2 combines with J gene TRBJ2-3; 7 nucleotides agree with TRBD2. CDR1 is LGHNA and CDR2 is YNFKEQ in the germline V gene. CDR3 length: 16 amino acids. J gave up 13 bases and V 0 bases, and 16 bases lay outside the gene matches. The CDR3 nucleotides are TGTGCCAGCAGCCAAGATACAGCGGGGACTCAACGCCGTGAGTATTTT. Its protein is CASSQDTAGTQRREYF.

The chain combines TRBV7-2 with TRBJ2-2, with D uncertain. The germline CDR1 and CDR2 sequences are SGHTA and FQGNSA. There are 15 residues in the CDR3. V lost 0 bases, J lost 7 bases, and 12 bases lay in between. The CDR3 DNA sequence: TGTGCCAGCAGCTTAGCCCCGGTGGGCGTCGGGGAGCTGTTTTTT. Translating it yields CASSLAPVGVGELFF.

The CDR3 DNA is TGTGCCAGCAGGGGACAGGGGGCGCTGAGAGGTTACGAGCAGTACTTC. Protein sequence: CASRGQGALRGYEQYF. The chain is built from TRBV2 and TRBJ2-7; 12 positions agree with TRBD1. CDR3 length: 16 residues. The trim removed 6 bases at V and 4 bases at J, leaving 10 bases unmatched. From germline, CDR1 is SNHLY and CDR2 FYNNEI.